This TCR beta chain was identified in a study of blood T cells in healthy people across ages. This clonotype was seen a handful of times. Its antigen is as yet unknown. Study-level results: PBMC samples, being unsorted, prevented any conclusive comparison of naive and antigen-experienced cells.

CDR3 size: 14 residues. The germline V gene encodes CDR1 MNHNY and CDR2 SVGAGI (reference sequence). Deletions cut 5 bases from V and 4 bases from J, with 14 bases between. The sample, about 9.2 milliliters of peripheral blood, was drawn from each donor. It was with a sample-barcoded 5' primer and a J-beta primer mix that a second PCR of about 7 to 12 cycles was run. TCRdb re-analysed the 5' RACE reads in MiXCR, keeping a single row per CDR3 protein. Seen here are hundreds of thousands of distinct CDR3 sequences, approximately 50% observed once, and the top ten hold 25% to 35%. Sequencing was performed on blood. The receptor was derived from a woman aged 55-70 years in good health. The V and J genes are TRBV6-6 and TRBJ1-2, with D possibly matching TRBD1 (5 bases). The CDR3 bases are TGTGCCAGCAGTCCGGGGGGAGAGCTCTATGGCTACACCTTC. Its protein is CASSPGGELYGYTF.